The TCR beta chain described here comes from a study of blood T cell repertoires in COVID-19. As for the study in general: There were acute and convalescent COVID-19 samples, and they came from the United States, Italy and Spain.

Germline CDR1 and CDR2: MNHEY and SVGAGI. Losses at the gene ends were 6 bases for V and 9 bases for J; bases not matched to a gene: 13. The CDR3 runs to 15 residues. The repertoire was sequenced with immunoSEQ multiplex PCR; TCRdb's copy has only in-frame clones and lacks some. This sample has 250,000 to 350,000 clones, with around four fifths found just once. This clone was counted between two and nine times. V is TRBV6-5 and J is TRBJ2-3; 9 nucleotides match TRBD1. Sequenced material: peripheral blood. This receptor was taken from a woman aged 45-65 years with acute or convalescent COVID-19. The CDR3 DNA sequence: TGTGCCAGCAGCCAAACGGGACAGGGATTTATCACGCAGTATTTT. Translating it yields CASSQTGQGFITQYF.